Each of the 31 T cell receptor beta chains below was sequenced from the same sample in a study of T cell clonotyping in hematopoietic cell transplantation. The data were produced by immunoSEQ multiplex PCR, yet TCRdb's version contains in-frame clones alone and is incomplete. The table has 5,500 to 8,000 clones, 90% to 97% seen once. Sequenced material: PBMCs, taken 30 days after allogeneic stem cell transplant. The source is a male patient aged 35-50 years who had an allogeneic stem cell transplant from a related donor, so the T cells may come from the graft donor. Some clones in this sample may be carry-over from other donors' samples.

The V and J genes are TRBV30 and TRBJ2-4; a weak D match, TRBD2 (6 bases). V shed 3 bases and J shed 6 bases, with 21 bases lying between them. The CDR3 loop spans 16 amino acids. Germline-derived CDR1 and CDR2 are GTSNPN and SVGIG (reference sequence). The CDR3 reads CAWSLPWGSGVNIQYF. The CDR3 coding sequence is TGTGCCTGGAGCCTCCCCTGGGGGTCGGGGGTAAACATTCAGTACTTC.

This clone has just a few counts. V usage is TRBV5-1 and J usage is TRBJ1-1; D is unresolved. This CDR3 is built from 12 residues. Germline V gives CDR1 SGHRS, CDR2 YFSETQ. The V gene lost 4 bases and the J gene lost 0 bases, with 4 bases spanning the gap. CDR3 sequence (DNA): TGCGCCAGCAGCGAGATGAACACTGAAGCTTTCTTT. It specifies CASSEMNTEAFF.

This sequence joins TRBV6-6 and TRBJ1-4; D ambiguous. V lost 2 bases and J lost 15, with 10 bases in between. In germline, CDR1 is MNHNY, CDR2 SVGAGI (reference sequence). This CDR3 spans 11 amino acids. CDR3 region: CASSYGGRVFF. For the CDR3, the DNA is TGTGCCAGCAGTTACGGTGGGAGGGTGTTTTTT.

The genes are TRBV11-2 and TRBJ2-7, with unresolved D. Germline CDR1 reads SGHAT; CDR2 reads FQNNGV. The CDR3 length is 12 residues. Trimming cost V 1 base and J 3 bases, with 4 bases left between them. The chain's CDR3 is CASSLGRYEQYF. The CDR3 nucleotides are TGTGCCAGCAGCTTAGGCCGCTACGAGCAGTACTTC.

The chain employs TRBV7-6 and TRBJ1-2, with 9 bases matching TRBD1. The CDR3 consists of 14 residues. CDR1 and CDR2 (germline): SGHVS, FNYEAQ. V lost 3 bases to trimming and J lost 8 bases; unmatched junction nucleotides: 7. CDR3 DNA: TGTGCCAGCAGCTTTGGACAGGGGTCTTCGGGCTACACCTTC. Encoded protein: CASSFGQGSSGYTF. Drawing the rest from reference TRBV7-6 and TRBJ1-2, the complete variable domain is GAGVSQSPRYKVTKRGQDVALRCDPISGHVSLYWYRQALGQGPEFLTYFNYEAQQDKSGLPNDRFSAERPEGSISTLTIQRTEQRDSAMYRCASSFGQGSSGYTFGSGTRLTVV.

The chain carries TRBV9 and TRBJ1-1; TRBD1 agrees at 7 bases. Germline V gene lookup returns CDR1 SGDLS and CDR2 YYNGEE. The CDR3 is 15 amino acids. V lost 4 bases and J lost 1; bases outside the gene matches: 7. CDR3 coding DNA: TGTGCCAGCAGCCTCCGGGACAGCTCGAACACTGAAGCTTTCTTT. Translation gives CASSLRDSSNTEAFF.

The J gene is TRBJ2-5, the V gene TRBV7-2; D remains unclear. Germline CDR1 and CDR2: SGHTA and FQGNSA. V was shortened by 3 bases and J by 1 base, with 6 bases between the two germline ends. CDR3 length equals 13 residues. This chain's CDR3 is CASSFGPQETQYF. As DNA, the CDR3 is TGTGCCAGCAGCTTCGGTCCCCAAGAGACCCAGTACTTC.

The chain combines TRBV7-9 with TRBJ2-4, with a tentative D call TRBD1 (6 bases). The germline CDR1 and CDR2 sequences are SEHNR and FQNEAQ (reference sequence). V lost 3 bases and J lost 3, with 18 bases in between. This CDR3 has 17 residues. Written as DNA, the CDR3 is TGTGCCAGCAGCTTCGGTGCGTCAGGGGATAGCAAAAACATTCAGTACTTC. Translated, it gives CASSFGASGDSKNIQYF.

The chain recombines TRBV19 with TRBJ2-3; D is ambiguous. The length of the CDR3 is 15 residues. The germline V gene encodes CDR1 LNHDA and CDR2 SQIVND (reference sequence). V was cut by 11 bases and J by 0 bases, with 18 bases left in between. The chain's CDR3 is CAPQSCPTSTDTQYF. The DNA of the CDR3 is TGTGCCCCTCAAAGCTGTCCGACTAGCACAGATACGCAGTATTTT.

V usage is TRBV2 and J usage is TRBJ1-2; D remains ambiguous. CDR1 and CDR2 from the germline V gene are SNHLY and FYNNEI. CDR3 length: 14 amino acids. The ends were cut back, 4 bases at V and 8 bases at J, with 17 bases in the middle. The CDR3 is CASSVRGTVVGYTF. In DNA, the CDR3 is TGTGCCAGCAGTGTCCGTGGCACGGTTGTCGGCTACACCTTC. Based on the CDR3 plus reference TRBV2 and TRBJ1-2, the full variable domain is EPEVTQTPSHQVTQMGQEVILRCVPISNHLYFYWYRQILGQKVEFLVSFYNNEISEKSEIFDDQFSVERPDGSNFTLKIRSTKLEDSAMYFCASSVRGTVVGYTFGSGTRLTVV.

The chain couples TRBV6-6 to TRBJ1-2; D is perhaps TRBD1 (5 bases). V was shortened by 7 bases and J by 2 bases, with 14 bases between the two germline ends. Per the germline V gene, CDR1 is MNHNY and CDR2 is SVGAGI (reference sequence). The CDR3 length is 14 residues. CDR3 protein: CASTMTEGNYGYTF. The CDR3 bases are TGTGCCAGCACCATGACAGAAGGAAACTATGGCTACACCTTC.

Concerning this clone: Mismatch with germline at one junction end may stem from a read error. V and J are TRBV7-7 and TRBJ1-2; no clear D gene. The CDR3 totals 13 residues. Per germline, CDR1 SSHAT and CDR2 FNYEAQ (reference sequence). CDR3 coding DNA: TGTGCTAGCAGCCTCCGACTCAACTATGGCTACACCTTC. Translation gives CASSLRLNYGYTF.

The CDR3 DNA sequence: TGTGCCAGCTCACCAAGGCAGGGGGACGGCTACACCTTC. Its protein is CASSPRQGDGYTF. The chain recombines TRBV18 with TRBJ1-2, with 7 bases that match TRBD1. The trim removed 2 bases at V and 8 bases at J, leaving 5 bases unmatched. Germline CDR1 and CDR2: KGHSH and LQKENI. CDR3 length equals 13 residues.

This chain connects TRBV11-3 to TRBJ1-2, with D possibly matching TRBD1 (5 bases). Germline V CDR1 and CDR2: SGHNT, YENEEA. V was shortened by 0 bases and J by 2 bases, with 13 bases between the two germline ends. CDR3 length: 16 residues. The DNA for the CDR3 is TGTGCCAGCAGCTTAGAAGGGAGGGCAGGGAACTATGGCTACACCTTC. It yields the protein CASSLEGRAGNYGYTF.

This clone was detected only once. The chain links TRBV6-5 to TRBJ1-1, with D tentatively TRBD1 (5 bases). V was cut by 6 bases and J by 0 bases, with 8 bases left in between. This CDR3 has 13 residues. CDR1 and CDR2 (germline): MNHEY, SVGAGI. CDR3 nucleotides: TGTGCCAGCAGCACGACAGTGAACACTGAAGCTTTCTTT. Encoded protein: CASSTTVNTEAFF.

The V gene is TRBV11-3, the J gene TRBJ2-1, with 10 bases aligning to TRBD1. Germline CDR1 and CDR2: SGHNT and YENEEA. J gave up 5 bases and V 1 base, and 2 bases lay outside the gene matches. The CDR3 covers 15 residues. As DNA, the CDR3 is TGTGCCAGCAGCTTAGGGACAGGGGGAAACAATGAGCAGTTCTTC. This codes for CASSLGTGGNNEQFF.

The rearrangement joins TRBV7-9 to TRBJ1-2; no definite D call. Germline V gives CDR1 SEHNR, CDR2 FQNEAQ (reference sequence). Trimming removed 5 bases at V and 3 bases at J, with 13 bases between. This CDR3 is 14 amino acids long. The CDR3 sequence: CASSGWEYDYGYTF. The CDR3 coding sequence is TGTGCCAGCAGCGGGTGGGAGTACGACTATGGCTACACCTTC.

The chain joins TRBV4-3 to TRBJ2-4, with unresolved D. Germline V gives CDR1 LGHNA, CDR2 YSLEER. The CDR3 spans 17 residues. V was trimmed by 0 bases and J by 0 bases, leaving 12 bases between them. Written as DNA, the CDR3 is TGCGCCAGCAGCCAAGATTTTGGTAGCCTAGCCAAAAACATTCAGTACTTC. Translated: CASSQDFGSLAKNIQYF.

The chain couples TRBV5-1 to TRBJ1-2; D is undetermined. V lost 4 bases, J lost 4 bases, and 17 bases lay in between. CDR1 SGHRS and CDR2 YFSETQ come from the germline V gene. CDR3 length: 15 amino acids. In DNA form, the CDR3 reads TGCGCCAGCAGCCCTGAGGGCCGAAACTTCTATGGCTACACCTTC. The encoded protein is CASSPEGRNFYGYTF.

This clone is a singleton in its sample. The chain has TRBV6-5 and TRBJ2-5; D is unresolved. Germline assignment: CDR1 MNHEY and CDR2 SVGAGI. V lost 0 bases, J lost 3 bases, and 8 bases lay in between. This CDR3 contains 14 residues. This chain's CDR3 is CASSYSYRKETQYF. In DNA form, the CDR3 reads TGTGCCAGCAGTTACTCTTACCGAAAAGAGACCCAGTACTTC.

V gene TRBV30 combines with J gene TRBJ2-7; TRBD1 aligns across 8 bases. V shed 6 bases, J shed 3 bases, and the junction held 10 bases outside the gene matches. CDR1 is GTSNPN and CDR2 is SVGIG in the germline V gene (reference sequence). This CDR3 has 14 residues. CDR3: CACPPGQVGYEQYF. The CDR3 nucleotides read TGTGCCTGCCCTCCGGGACAGGTTGGCTACGAGCAGTACTTC.

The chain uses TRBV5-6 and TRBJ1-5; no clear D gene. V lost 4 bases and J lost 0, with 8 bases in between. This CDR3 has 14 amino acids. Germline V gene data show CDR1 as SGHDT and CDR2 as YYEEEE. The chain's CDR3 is CASSVGASNQPQHF. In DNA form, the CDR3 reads TGTGCCAGCAGCGTGGGAGCTAGCAATCAGCCCCAGCATTTT.

The CDR3: CASSYSTLFNTEAFF. CDR3 nucleotides: TGTGCCAGCAGTTACTCGACTCTGTTTAACACTGAAGCTTTCTTT. The rearrangement links TRBV6-6 to TRBJ1-1, with no clear D. V was shortened by 0 bases and J by 2 bases, with 10 bases between the two germline ends. Germline V lookup: CDR1 MNHNY, CDR2 SVGAGI (reference sequence). The CDR3 has 15 amino acids.

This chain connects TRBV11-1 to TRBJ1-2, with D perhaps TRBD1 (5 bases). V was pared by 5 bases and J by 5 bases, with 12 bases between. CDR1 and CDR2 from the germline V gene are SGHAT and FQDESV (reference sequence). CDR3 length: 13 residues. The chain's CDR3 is CASSPREGYGYTF. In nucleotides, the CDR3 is TGTGCCAGCAGCCCGCGCGAGGGGTATGGCTACACCTTC. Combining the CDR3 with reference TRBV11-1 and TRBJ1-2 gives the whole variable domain EAEVAQSPRYKITEKSQAVAFWCDPISGHATLYWYRQILGQGPELLVQFQDESVVDDSQLPKDRFSAERLKGVDSTLKIQPAELGDSAMYLCASSPREGYGYTFGSGTRLTVV.

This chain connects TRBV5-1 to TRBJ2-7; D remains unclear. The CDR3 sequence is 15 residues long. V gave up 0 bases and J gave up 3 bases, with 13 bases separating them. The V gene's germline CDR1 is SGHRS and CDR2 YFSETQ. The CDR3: CASSLGGGRYYEQYF. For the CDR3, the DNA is TGCGCCAGCAGCTTGGGAGGCGGCAGGTACTACGAGCAGTACTTC.

This CDR3 is CASSPHGNTEAFF. CDR3 nucleotides: TGTGCCAGCAGCCCCCACGGGAACACTGAAGCTTTCTTT. This sequence joins TRBV6-1 and TRBJ1-1; D is unclear. Germline V CDR1 and CDR2: MNHNS, SASEGT. The CDR3 spans 13 residues. The V end lost 6 bases, the J end lost 1 base, and 9 bases lay between the germline ends.

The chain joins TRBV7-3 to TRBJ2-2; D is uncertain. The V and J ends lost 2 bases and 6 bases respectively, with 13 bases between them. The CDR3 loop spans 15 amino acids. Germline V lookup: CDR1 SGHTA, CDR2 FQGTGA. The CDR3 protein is CASSLQENTAGELFF. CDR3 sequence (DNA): TGTGCCAGCAGCTTACAGGAGAACACCGCCGGGGAGCTGTTTTTT.

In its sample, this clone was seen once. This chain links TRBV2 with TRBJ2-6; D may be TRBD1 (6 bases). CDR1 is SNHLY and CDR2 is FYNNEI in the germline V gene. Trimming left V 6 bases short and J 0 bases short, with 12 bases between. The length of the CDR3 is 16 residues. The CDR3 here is CASRGGQHSGANVLTF. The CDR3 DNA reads TGTGCCAGCAGGGGCGGACAGCACTCTGGGGCCAACGTCCTGACTTTC.

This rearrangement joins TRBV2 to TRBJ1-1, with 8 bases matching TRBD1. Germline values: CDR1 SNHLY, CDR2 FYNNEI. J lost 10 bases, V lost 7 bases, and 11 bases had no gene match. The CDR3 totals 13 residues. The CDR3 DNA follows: TGTGCCAGCATGTTGACAGGGGAAGTTCGAGCTTTCTTT. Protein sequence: CASMLTGEVRAFF.

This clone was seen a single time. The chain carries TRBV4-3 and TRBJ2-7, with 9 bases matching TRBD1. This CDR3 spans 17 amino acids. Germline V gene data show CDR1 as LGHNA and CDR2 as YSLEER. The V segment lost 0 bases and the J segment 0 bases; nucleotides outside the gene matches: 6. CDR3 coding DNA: TGCGCCAGCAGCCAAGACGGGACAGGGATTAGCTCCTACGAGCAGTACTTC. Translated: CASSQDGTGISSYEQYF.

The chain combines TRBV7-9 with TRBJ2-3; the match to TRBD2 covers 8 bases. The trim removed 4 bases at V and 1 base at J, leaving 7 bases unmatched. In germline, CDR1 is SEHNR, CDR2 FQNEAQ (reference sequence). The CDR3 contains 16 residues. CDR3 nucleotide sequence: TGTGCCAGCAGCTCGAGAGCGGGGGCAGGCACAGATACGCAGTATTTT. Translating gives CASSSRAGAGTDTQYF.